This T cell receptor (beta chain) was captured by sequencing in a study of cytomegalovirus exposure and HLA in healthy donors. Study-wide results and caveats: Some V segments could not be told apart, so they were left out, TRBV6-2 and TRBV6-3 among them.

Germline V gene lookup returns CDR1 MGHRA and CDR2 YSYEKL. V was pared by 0 bases and J by 10 bases, with 11 bases between. The CDR3 loop spans 13 amino acids. Donors consisted of healthy bone marrow donors. The study ran its PCR with 60 Vbeta and 13 Jbeta primers. Clones were sequenced by immunoSEQ multiplex PCR, and TCRdb holds only the in-frame ones, with some missing. The data hold about 140,000 clones, with over 60% observed a single time. As concerns this clone: Antigen: not known.

The chain has TRBV4-1 and TRBJ2-3; D possibly corresponds to TRBD1 (6 bases). This receptor was taken from a woman aged 60-75 years in good health and CMV-seronegative. The sample was PBMCs. The CDR3 spells CASSQDGWGPQYF. The CDR3 bases are TGCGCCAGCAGCCAAGATGGGTGGGGGCCGCAGTATTTT.